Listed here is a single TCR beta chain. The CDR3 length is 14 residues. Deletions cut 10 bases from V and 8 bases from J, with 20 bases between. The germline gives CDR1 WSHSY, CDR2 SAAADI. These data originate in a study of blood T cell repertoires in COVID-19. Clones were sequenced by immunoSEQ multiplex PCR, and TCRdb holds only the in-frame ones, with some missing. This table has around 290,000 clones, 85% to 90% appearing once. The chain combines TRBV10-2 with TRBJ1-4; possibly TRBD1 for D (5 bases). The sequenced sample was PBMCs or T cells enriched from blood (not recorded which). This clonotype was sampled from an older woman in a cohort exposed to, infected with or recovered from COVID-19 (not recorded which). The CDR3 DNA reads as TGCGCCACCACGGGGAGGGGCAGTGAAGAAAAACTGTTTTTT. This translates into CATTGRGSEEKLFF.